This is a list of T cell receptor beta chains from one sample in a study of T cell changes during pregnancy in multiple sclerosis. Profiling relied on immunoSEQ multiplex PCR, and the TCRdb table lists in-frame clones only, not all of them. The sample contains about 36,000 clones, about 89% of which appear only once. Here the sequenced sample was CD8+ T cells from peripheral blood mononuclear cells, taken in the third trimester of pregnancy. The receptors derive from a female donor with multiple sclerosis, enrolled in a pregnancy study. CDR3s include the opening cysteine and the closing phenylalanine or tryptophan. The D gene is left open where the match is weak. The size field is filled for only some rows; it gives once, few, many or a size class.

V: TRBV30
length: 14
D: TRBD2
J: TRBJ2-1
size: few
CDR3: CAWSVTSGKNEQFF
DNA: TGTGCCTGGAGTGTAACTAGCGGGAAGAATGAGCAGTTCTTC

V: TRBV19
length: 15
D: TRBD2
J: TRBJ2-7
size: NA
CDR3: CASAAGRGSLYEQYF
DNA: TGTGCCAGTGCGGCGGGGCGCGGGAGCCTCTACGAGCAGTACTTC

V: TRBV9
length: 16
D: NA
J: TRBJ1-6
size: NA
CDR3: CASSAEAGVYNSPLHF
DNA: TGTGCCAGCAGCGCAGAAGCGGGGGTCTATAATTCACCCCTCCACTTT

V: TRBV30
length: 15
D: TRBD2
J: TRBJ2-2
size: once
CDR3: CAWSSGGADTGELFF
DNA: TGTGCCTGGTCCAGCGGGGGGGCCGACACCGGGGAGCTGTTTTTT

V: TRBV2
length: 16
D: TRBD1
J: TRBJ2-3
size: NA
CDR3: CASSEGQGVWTDTQYF
DNA: TGTGCCAGCAGTGAAGGGCAGGGGGTATGGACAGATACGCAGTATTTT

V: TRBV7-6
length: 15
D: TRBD1
J: TRBJ1-3
size: NA
CDR3: CASRGPTGSGNTIYF
DNA: TGTGCCAGCAGGGGACCGACAGGGTCCGGAAACACCATATATTTT

V: TRBV11-3
length: 14
D: TRBD2
J: TRBJ2-7
size: NA
CDR3: CASSSPSGSHEQYF
DNA: TGTGCCAGCAGCTCGCCTAGCGGGAGCCACGAGCAGTACTTC

V: TRBV25-1
length: 15
D: NA
J: TRBJ2-3
size: NA
CDR3: CASSERSFSTDTQYF
DNA: TGTGCCAGCAGTGAACGGTCTTTTAGCACAGATACGCAGTATTTT

V: TRBV4-2
length: 17
D: NA
J: TRBJ2-7
size: once
CDR3: CASSPLSGGDGSYEQYF
DNA: TGTGCCAGCAGCCCCCTCAGTGGAGGGGATGGGTCCTACGAGCAGTACTTC

V: TRBV5-6
length: 15
D: TRBD1
J: TRBJ1-4
size: once
CDR3: CASSLTGTAAEKLFF
DNA: TGTGCCAGCAGCTTGACCGGGACAGCCGCCGAAAAACTGTTTTTT

V: TRBV7-9
length: 16
D: TRBD1
J: TRBJ1-2
size: NA
CDR3: CASSLGPPQGARGYTF
DNA: TGTGCCAGCAGCTTAGGGCCCCCCCAGGGGGCGCGGGGCTACACCTTC

V: TRBV7-6
length: 14
D: NA
J: TRBJ2-3
size: NA
CDR3: CASSFQRGTDTQYF
DNA: TGTGCCAGCAGCTTCCAGCGGGGCACAGATACGCAGTATTTT

V: TRBV4-3
length: 17
D: TRBD1
J: TRBJ1-4
size: NA
CDR3: CASSQDRIVQGHEKLFF
DNA: TGCGCCAGCAGCCAAGATCGTATAGTACAGGGGCATGAAAAACTGTTTTTT

V: TRBV7-9
length: 14
D: NA
J: TRBJ2-7
size: once
CDR3: CASSSAGQNYEQYF
DNA: TGTGCCAGCAGCTCCGCTGGACAGAACTACGAGCAGTACTTC

V: TRBV19
length: 12
D: NA
J: TRBJ1-1
size: once
CDR3: CASSAQGLGAFF
DNA: TGTGCCAGTAGTGCCCAGGGGTTAGGAGCTTTCTTT

V: TRBV29-1
length: 13
D: NA
J: TRBJ2-1
size: NA
CDR3: CSAAQSSYNEQFF
DNA: TGCAGCGCTGCACAGAGCTCCTACAATGAGCAGTTCTTC

V: TRBV19
length: 12
D: TRBD1
J: TRBJ2-7
size: many
CDR3: CASRTGVDEQYF
DNA: TGTGCCAGTAGGACAGGGGTCGACGAGCAGTACTTC

V: TRBV18
length: 14
D: NA
J: TRBJ2-1
size: NA
CDR3: CASSPGAGSDEQFF
DNA: TGTGCCAGCTCACCGGGCGCAGGGTCAGATGAGCAGTTCTTC

V: TRBV5-1
length: 14
D: NA
J: TRBJ2-7
size: once
CDR3: CASSLGRGPYEQYF
DNA: TGCGCCAGCAGCTTGGGGAGGGGGCCCTACGAGCAGTACTTC

V: TRBV11-2
length: 18
D: NA
J: TRBJ1-1
size: NA
CDR3: CASTVGMAGWSRNTEAFF
DNA: TGTGCCAGCACCGTAGGGATGGCAGGGTGGTCGAGGAACACTGAAGCTTTCTTT

V: TRBV6-4
length: 13
D: NA
J: TRBJ2-3
size: NA
CDR3: CASSERSTDTQYF
DNA: TGTGCCAGCAGTGAGCGGTCCACAGATACGCAGTATTTT

V: TRBV9
length: 15
D: NA
J: TRBJ2-7
size: NA
CDR3: CASSGFQDSTYEQYF
DNA: TGTGCCAGCAGCGGATTCCAGGACAGCACCTACGAGCAGTACTTC